What follows describes a single TCR beta chain. The source of the sample is a study of shared clonotypes between healthy human individuals. The table came from immunoSEQ multiplex PCR; TCRdb's copy has only in-frame clones and leaves some out. The sample carries some 2.4 million clones, roughly 93% recorded once. This TCR was recovered from a man between 18 and 29 years old in good health. Some clones in this sample may be carry-over from other donors' samples. Sample: naive CD4+ T cells from PBMCs. Subset meaning: CD45RA+ positively selected.

The CDR3 sequence is CASSLEAGEWSEAFF. The CDR3 DNA reads as TGTGCCAGCAGCTTGGAGGCAGGGGAGTGGTCTGAAGCTTTCTTT. This chain joins TRBV5-5 and TRBJ1-1; a possible D gene is TRBD1 (6 bases). Germline assignment: CDR1 SGHKS and CDR2 YYEKEE (reference sequence). V was cut by 0 bases and J by 6 bases, with 15 bases left in between. This CDR3 has 15 amino acids.